This entry is about one TCR beta chain. These data come from a study of blood T cell repertoires in COVID-19. Authors' processing steps: Estimation of nucleated cell counts relied on the amplification of reference gene primers. Generated by immunoSEQ multiplex PCR, the TCRdb table keeps only in-frame clones and is missing some. The V and J calls and clone size come from that table; D and trimming were worked out from the DNA. The sample contains approximately 230,000 clones, about four fifths of which appear only once. The CDR3 extends over 11 amino acids. V shed 5 bases and J shed 7 bases, with 11 bases lying between them. The germline CDR1 and CDR2 sequences are DFQATT and SNEGSKA (reference sequence).

The chain links TRBV20-1 to TRBJ1-2, with D hard to call. This sequence was found in a man at least 80 years old with acute or convalescent COVID-19. Material: peripheral blood. For the CDR3, the DNA is TGCAGTGCTGAGGAAGGTCGTGGCTACACCTTC. Amino acids: CSAEEGRGYTF.